This T cell receptor (beta chain) was identified during a study of T cell responses to AZD1222 COVID-19 vaccine. Libraries were prepared by immunoSEQ multiplex PCR; TCRdb keeps only in-frame clonotypes and omits some of them. The table has 150,000 to 200,000 clones, 80% to 90% seen once. This CDR3 region has 15 residues. In germline, CDR1 is LGHDT, CDR2 YNNKEL (reference sequence). The V gene end was trimmed by 1 base and the J gene end by 3 bases; junction bases not matched to a gene: 3. The rearrangement links TRBV3-1 (or the pseudogene TRBV3-2) to TRBJ2-7, with 10 bases that match TRBD2. The receptor's source is an adult in good health. The input for sequencing was peripheral blood, taken on day 0 of MenACWY control vaccination. In DNA, the CDR3 is TGTGCCAGCAGCCAAGTAGCGGGGGGAAGCTACGAGCAGTACTTC. Residues: CASSQVAGGSYEQYF.